Shown below are 10 T cell receptor beta chains from a single sample sequenced in a study of blood T cells in healthy people across ages. Together with a sample-barcoded 5' primer, a J-beta primer mix was included in a second PCR lasting roughly 6 to 12 cycles. TCRdb passed the 5' RACE reads through MiXCR, listing each CDR3 protein once. Among 750,000 to 950,000 distinct CDR3 sequences listed, 50% to 65% were seen once. The sequencing sample was made of blood. These TCRs come from a man older than 75 in good health.

The V gene is TRBV6-1, the J gene TRBJ1-5, with D possibly being TRBD1 (5 bases). Germline V gives CDR1 MNHNS, CDR2 SASEGT. V was trimmed by 0 bases and J by 3 bases, leaving 9 bases between them. The CDR3 is 15 amino acids. CDR3 in DNA: TGTGCCAGCAGTGAAGCGGCAGGGCCCAATCAGCCCCAGCATTTT. Its translation: CASSEAAGPNQPQHF.

The rearrangement uses TRBV5-1 and TRBJ2-1; tentative D call: TRBD1 (5 bases). The ends were cut back, 5 bases at V and 4 bases at J, with 16 bases in the middle. Germline-derived CDR1 and CDR2 are SGHRS and YFSETQ. CDR3 length: 15 amino acids. The chain's CDR3 is CASRPLRVTYNEQFF. The CDR3 nucleotides are TGCGCCAGCAGACCTCTCAGGGTAACGTACAATGAGCAGTTCTTC.

V gene TRBV30 combines with J gene TRBJ2-5, with D maybe TRBD2 (7 bases). The germline V and J ends were trimmed by 2 bases and 13 bases, with 20 bases remaining between them. CDR3 length: 13 residues. Germline V CDR1 and CDR2: GTSNPN, SVGIG (reference sequence). In nucleotides, the CDR3 is TGTGCCTGGAGTCCAAGGGGGACTAACCACCGGTACTTC. Translated: CAWSPRGTNHRYF.

With regard to this clonotype: One junction end does not reproduce the germline sequence, and a read error may be involved. The gene calls are TRBV20-1 and TRBJ2-4; D possibly corresponds to TRBD2 (5 bases). This CDR3 is built from 13 residues. Germline-derived CDR1 and CDR2 are DFQATT and SNEGSKA (reference sequence). CDR3 bases: TGCAGTGCTGGGAGATTAGCCAGAAACATTCAGTACTTC. Translated, it gives CSAGRLARNIQYF.

This clonotype occurred a few times. V usage is TRBV12-3 or TRBV12-4 and J usage is TRBJ1-2; 7 bases match TRBD1. CDR3 length equals 14 residues. V lost 6 bases to trimming and J lost 1 base; unmatched junction nucleotides: 5. DNA of the CDR3: TGTGCCAGCAGACTTAGGGGGCATAACTATGGCTACACCTTC. Its translation: CASRLRGHNYGYTF.

In the case of this clonotype: An end of the junction does not agree with germline; a read error may underlie this. The chain carries TRBV5-1 and TRBJ2-7; maybe TRBD1 (6 bases). CDR3 length: 14 amino acids. Germline CDR1 reads SGHRS; CDR2 reads YFSETQ. CDR3 in DNA: TGTGCCAGCAGCTTAGTCGGACAGAACTACGAGCAGTACTTC. Amino acid sequence: CASSLVGQNYEQYF.

The J gene is TRBJ2-7, the V gene TRBV20-1, with TRBD1 matching 7 bases. J was trimmed by 3 bases and V by 6 bases; bases with no gene match: 11. The germline CDR1 and CDR2 sequences are DFQATT and SNEGSKA (reference sequence). There are 14 residues in the CDR3. The DNA of the CDR3 is TGCAGTGCCCGACCCCTGGGACAGCACTACGAGCAGTACTTC. Translated, it gives CSARPLGQHYEQYF.

This clonotype was detected a few times. This rearrangement joins TRBV4-1 to TRBJ1-4, with D hard to call. Germline V CDR1 and CDR2: MGHRA, YSYEKL. With 8 bases removed from V and 7 bases from J, the gap between germline ends came to 17 bases. The CDR3 has 14 amino acids. The CDR3 sequence is CASGSALTREKLFF. The CDR3 region has the DNA TGCGCCAGCGGGAGTGCTCTCACCCGTGAAAAACTGTTTTTT.

Concerning this clonotype itself: Compared with germline, one end of the junction differs, possibly owing to a read error. V gene TRBV3-1 combines with J gene TRBJ2-5; 10 bases are shared with TRBD2. Germline CDR1 is LGHDT and CDR2 is YNNKEL (reference sequence). The CDR3 consists of 16 residues. CDR3 sequence: CASRQDVSSGRKTQYF. CDR3 DNA sequence: TGTGCCAGCAGACAAGACGTGTCTAGCGGGAGAAAGACCCAGTACTTC.

The CDR3 loop reads CAINPTSGSSDTQYF. The CDR3 nucleotides are TGTGCCATCAACCCGACTAGCGGGAGTAGTGATACGCAGTATTTT. The gene calls are TRBV10-3 and TRBJ2-3, with 12 bases that match TRBD2. The ends lost 7 bases at V and 6 bases at J; junction bases unmatched: 8. Per germline, CDR1 ENHRY and CDR2 SYGVKD. The CDR3 is 15 residues long.